Shown below are 18 T cell receptor beta chains from a single sample sequenced in a study of blood T cell repertoires in COVID-19. The data were produced by immunoSEQ multiplex PCR, yet TCRdb's version contains in-frame clones alone and is incomplete. This sample has about 90,000 clones, with 80% to 90% found just once. Sequenced: peripheral blood. All receptors come from a man aged 45-65 years with COVID-19, enrolled during active disease.

The chain combines TRBV19 with TRBJ2-7, with 10 bases matching TRBD1. Germline values: CDR1 LNHDA, CDR2 SQIVND (reference sequence). Unmatched junction bases numbered 2, after V lost 5 bases and J lost 1 base. This CDR3 has 14 amino acids. This chain's CDR3 is CASSRTGGSYEQYF. CDR3 nucleotide sequence: TGTGCCAGTAGTCGGACAGGGGGGTCCTACGAGCAGTACTTC.

This sequence joins TRBV19 and TRBJ1-2; 7 nucleotides line up with TRBD1. Germline CDR1 LNHDA, CDR2 SQIVND (reference sequence). Trimming removed 6 bases from V and 0 bases from J; junction bases left unmatched: 10. This CDR3 is 16 amino acids long. The CDR3 DNA is TGTGCCAGTAGCGAGAGACAGGGATTTACTAACTATGGCTACACCTTC. This encodes CASSERQGFTNYGYTF. The whole variable domain, filled in from reference TRBV19 and TRBJ1-2, reads DGGITQSPKYLFRKEGQNVTLSCEQNLNHDAMYWYRQDPGQGLRLIYYSQIVNDFQKGDIAEGYSVSREKKESFPLTVTSAQKNPTAFYLCASSERQGFTNYGYTFGSGTRLTVV.

V and J are TRBV11-2 and TRBJ2-7, with 7 positions matching TRBD1. The trim removed 5 bases at V and 4 bases at J, leaving 5 bases unmatched. The CDR3 extends over 13 amino acids. Per germline, CDR1 SGHAT and CDR2 FQNNGV. The CDR3 spells CASSRQGPYEQYF. DNA for the CDR3: TGTGCCAGCAGCCGACAGGGACCGTACGAGCAGTACTTC.

The chain links TRBV3-1 (or the pseudogene TRBV3-2) to TRBJ2-7; the match to TRBD2 covers 11 bases. This CDR3 spans 15 amino acids. Germline V gene lookup returns CDR1 LGHDT and CDR2 YNNKEL (reference sequence). J gave up 1 base and V 2 bases, and 1 base lay outside the gene matches. The DNA of the CDR3 is TGTGCCAGCAGCCAATCTAGCGGGGGGTCCTACGAGCAGTACTTC. Translation gives CASSQSSGGSYEQYF.

The chain couples TRBV27 to TRBJ2-2; 9 positions match TRBD1. There are 16 residues in the CDR3. In germline, CDR1 is MNHEY, CDR2 SMNVEV (reference sequence). V lost 8 bases and J lost 4; bases outside the gene matches: 11. CDR3: CASPHVQGAGTGELFF. CDR3 DNA: TGTGCCAGCCCACACGTACAGGGGGCCGGCACCGGGGAGCTGTTTTTT.

This clone was recorded once. The gene calls are TRBV6-5 and TRBJ1-2; no reliable D call. Trimming took off 6 bases at V and 3 bases at J, with 14 bases between the two ends. Per the germline V gene, CDR1 is MNHEY and CDR2 is SVGAGI. This CDR3 is 14 amino acids long. This chain's CDR3 is CASSRRERDYGYTF. CDR3 in DNA: TGTGCCAGCAGCCGACGGGAGAGGGACTATGGCTACACCTTC.

The V and J genes are TRBV9 and TRBJ2-5, with TRBD1 as a possible D gene (6 bases). Trimming left V 2 bases short and J 5 bases short, with 13 bases between. Germline V gene data show CDR1 as SGDLS and CDR2 as YYNGEE. This CDR3 contains 14 residues. In nucleotides, the CDR3 is TGTGCCAGCAGCGTTGGGGTCCAGGGGGAGACCCAGTACTTC. This encodes CASSVGVQGETQYF.

The chain combines TRBV5-1 with TRBJ2-2, with TRBD1 matching over 8 bases. CDR3 length: 16 residues. The germline CDR1 and CDR2 sequences are SGHRS and YFSETQ. Germline trimming cut 1 base from V and 9 bases from J; bases unmatched to any gene: 11. The CDR3 loop reads CASSLHRQGSAWELFF. The DNA for the CDR3 is TGCGCCAGCAGCTTGCACCGACAGGGGTCCGCTTGGGAGCTGTTTTTT. The full variable domain, in which reference TRBV5-1 and TRBJ2-2 provide the parts outside the CDR3, is KAGVTQTPRYLIKTRGQQVTLSCSPISGHRSVSWYQQTPGQGLQFLFEYFSETQRNKGNFPGRFSGRQFSNSRSEMNVSTLELGDSALYLCASSLHRQGSAWELFFGEGSRLTVL.

V usage is TRBV7-2 and J usage is TRBJ2-7; 9 bases fit TRBD2. V lost 5 bases, J lost 2 bases, and 7 bases stayed unmatched. The CDR3 covers 15 residues. The germline V gene encodes CDR1 SGHTA and CDR2 FQGNSA. CDR3 DNA sequence: TGTGCCAGCAGCCCACCTGGGACTAGCCCCTACGAGCAGTACTTC. Amino acids: CASSPPGTSPYEQYF.

V and J are TRBV19 and TRBJ1-5; D remains unclear. This CDR3 region has 14 residues. The germline V gene has CDR1 LNHDA and CDR2 SQIVND (reference sequence). V dropped 1 base and J dropped 7 bases, with 11 bases sitting between them. Here the CDR3 reads CASSIAHGGQPQHF. The DNA of the CDR3 is TGTGCCAGTAGTATAGCCCATGGAGGACAGCCCCAGCATTTT.

The chain joins TRBV30 to TRBJ1-5; the D gene is possibly TRBD1 (5 bases). Germline CDR1 is GTSNPN and CDR2 is SVGIG (reference sequence). CDR3 length: 12 residues. Deletions cut 4 bases from V and 6 bases from J, with 10 bases between. The CDR3 DNA sequence: TGTGCCTGGAACCAGGGTAGTCAGCCCCAGCATTTT. Translated: CAWNQGSQPQHF.

The V gene is TRBV5-1, the J gene TRBJ2-5; tentative D call: TRBD2 (5 bases). V was cut by 7 bases and J by 4 bases, with 5 bases left in between. The germline gives CDR1 SGHRS, CDR2 YFSETQ. CDR3 length: 10 residues. The CDR3 nucleotides are TGCGCCAGCGCGGGAGAGACCCAGTACTTC. Translation gives CASAGETQYF.

This sequence joins TRBV7-8 and TRBJ1-1, with unresolved D. The CDR3 sequence is 14 residues long. V was trimmed by 1 base and J by 4 bases, leaving 10 bases between them. CDR1 SGHVS and CDR2 FQNEAQ come from the germline V gene. The CDR3 region is CASSLDEGITEAFF. In DNA form, the CDR3 reads TGTGCCAGCAGCTTAGATGAGGGAATCACTGAAGCTTTCTTT.

The chain links TRBV7-9 to TRBJ1-2; TRBD1 matches at 7 bases. The CDR3 has 15 residues. J lost 4 bases, V lost 1 base, and 6 bases had no gene match. Germline-derived CDR1 and CDR2 are SEHNR and FQNEAQ (reference sequence). CDR3 amino acids: CASSLVQSGGYGYTF. The CDR3 DNA is TGTGCCAGCAGCTTAGTACAATCAGGGGGCTATGGCTACACCTTC.

The chain employs TRBV12-3 or TRBV12-4 and TRBJ2-3; D perhaps matches TRBD1 (6 bases). V was cut by 7 bases and J by 3 bases, with 11 bases left in between. This CDR3 is 13 amino acids long. CDR3 sequence reads: CASTLRGTDTQYF. The CDR3, as DNA: TGTGCCAGCACCTTAAGGGGGACAGATACGCAGTATTTT.

The chain carries TRBV30 and TRBJ1-5; 9 bases align to TRBD1. The V segment lost 2 bases and the J segment 6 bases; nucleotides outside the gene matches: 8. Germline CDR1 and CDR2: GTSNPN and SVGIG (reference sequence). This CDR3 has 15 residues. For the CDR3, the DNA is TGTGCCTGGAGTATCCGGGACAGGGAGGGTCAGCCCCAGCATTTT. Protein product: CAWSIRDREGQPQHF.

V is TRBV19 and J is TRBJ1-4; D is unresolved. The CDR3 loop spans 14 amino acids. The germline gives CDR1 LNHDA, CDR2 SQIVND (reference sequence). The V end lost 4 bases, the J end lost 6 bases, and 12 bases lay between the germline ends. CDR3 DNA sequence: TGTGCCAGTAGTAGGCCAGGAATGGATGAAAAACTGTTTTTT. Its protein product is CASSRPGMDEKLFF. The entire variable domain, with the rest obtained from reference TRBV19 and TRBJ1-4, is as follows: DGGITQSPKYLFRKEGQNVTLSCEQNLNHDAMYWYRQDPGQGLRLIYYSQIVNDFQKGDIAEGYSVSREKKESFPLTVTSAQKNPTAFYLCASSRPGMDEKLFFGSGTQLSVL.

The chain carries TRBV29-1 and TRBJ1-2; no clear D. Germline CDR1 and CDR2: SQVTM and ANQGSEA. The V end lost 2 bases, the J end lost 8 bases, and 9 bases lay between the germline ends. CDR3 length: 11 amino acids. This chain's CDR3 is CSVEIGRGYTF. The DNA for the CDR3 is TGCAGCGTTGAAATTGGTCGGGGCTACACCTTC.